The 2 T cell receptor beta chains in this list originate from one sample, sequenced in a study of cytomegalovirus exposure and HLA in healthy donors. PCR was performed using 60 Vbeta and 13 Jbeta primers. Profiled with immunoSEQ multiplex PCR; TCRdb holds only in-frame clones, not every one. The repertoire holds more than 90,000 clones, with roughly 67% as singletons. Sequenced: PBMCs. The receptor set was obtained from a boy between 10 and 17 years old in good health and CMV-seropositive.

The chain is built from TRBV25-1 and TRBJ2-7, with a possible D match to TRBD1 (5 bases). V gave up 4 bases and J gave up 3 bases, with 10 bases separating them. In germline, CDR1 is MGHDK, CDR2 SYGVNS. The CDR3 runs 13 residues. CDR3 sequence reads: CASSGKGFYEQYF. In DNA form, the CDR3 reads TGTGCCAGCAGTGGTAAGGGGTTCTACGAGCAGTACTTC.

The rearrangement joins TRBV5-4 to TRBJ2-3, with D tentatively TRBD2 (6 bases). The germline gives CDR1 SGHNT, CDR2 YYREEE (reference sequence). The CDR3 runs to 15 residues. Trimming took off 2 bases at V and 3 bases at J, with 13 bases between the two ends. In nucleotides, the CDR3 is TGTGCCAGCAGCTTAGGACTAACTAGGACAGATACGCAGTATTTT. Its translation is CASSLGLTRTDTQYF. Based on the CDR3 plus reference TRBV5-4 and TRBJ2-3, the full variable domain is ETGVTQSPTHLIKTRGQQVTLRCSSQSGHNTVSWYQQALGQGPQFIFQYYREEENGRGNFPPRFSGLQFPNYSSELNVNALELDDSALYLCASSLGLTRTDTQYFGPGTRLTVL.